A single sample gave rise to the 20 T cell receptor beta chains below, sequenced in a study of blood T cell repertoires in COVID-19. Profiled with immunoSEQ multiplex PCR; TCRdb holds only in-frame clones, not every one. The table includes about 170,000 clones, around 82% detected once. Sequenced sample: peripheral blood. All receptors come from a woman aged 70-85 years who had recovered from COVID-19.

The V and J genes are TRBV5-8 and TRBJ2-6; 7 bases map to TRBD1. CDR1 and CDR2 from the germline V gene are SGHTS and YDEGEE. The CDR3 sequence is 17 residues long. Trimming took 4 bases from V and 1 from J; bases not matched to a gene: 8. The CDR3 loop is CASSRTGDFSGANVLTF. DNA for the CDR3: TGTGCCAGCAGCCGGACAGGAGATTTTTCTGGGGCCAACGTCCTGACTTTC.

The chain links TRBV7-2 to TRBJ2-1; D is perhaps TRBD2 (5 bases). Germline assignment: CDR1 SGHTA and CDR2 FQGNSA. CDR3 length equals 13 residues. Between the trimmed V and J ends, which lost 4 bases and 10 bases, there was a span of 14 bases. The CDR3 DNA is TGTGCCAGCAGCTCCGGGGAAGTTGTAGAGCAGTTCTTC. Its protein is CASSSGEVVEQFF.

The chain uses TRBV5-1 and TRBJ2-7; D may be TRBD1 (6 bases). The germline gives CDR1 SGHRS, CDR2 YFSETQ. V gave up 0 bases and J gave up 0 bases, with 13 bases separating them. CDR3 length: 16 amino acids. CDR3: CASSLAPTGSSYEQYF. In nucleotides, the CDR3 is TGCGCCAGCAGCTTGGCACCCACAGGGAGCTCCTACGAGCAGTACTTC.

The chain has TRBV6-5 and TRBJ1-5; D is undetermined. Germline CDR1 MNHEY, CDR2 SVGAGI. The CDR3 has 13 residues. V lost 2 bases, J lost 4 bases, and 6 bases lay in between. DNA for the CDR3: TGTGCCAGCAGTTACGACGGGAATCAGCCCCAGCATTTT. As protein: CASSYDGNQPQHF.

This clone was recorded once. The V call is TRBV7-2, the J call TRBJ2-5; 7 nucleotides agree with TRBD1. The CDR3 consists of 17 residues. Germline V gives CDR1 SGHTA, CDR2 FQGNSA. J gave up 2 bases and V 5 bases, and 14 bases lay outside the gene matches. The CDR3 loop reads CASSILPTGMTQETQYF. The CDR3 region has the DNA TGTGCCAGCAGCATACTACCGACAGGGATGACGCAAGAGACCCAGTACTTC.

This clone has a single count. The chain is built from TRBV4-1 and TRBJ2-5; 11 bases agree with TRBD1. Per germline, CDR1 MGHRA and CDR2 YSYEKL. Germline trimming cut 0 bases from V and 5 bases from J; bases unmatched to any gene: 8. This CDR3 is 17 amino acids long. CDR3 in amino acids: CASSQDLRWDRGETQYF. CDR3 nucleotides: TGCGCCAGCAGCCAAGATCTTAGGTGGGACAGGGGGGAGACCCAGTACTTC.

The V gene is TRBV6-5, the J gene TRBJ1-1; D gene uncertain. The germline V gene encodes CDR1 MNHEY and CDR2 SVGAGI. The CDR3 contains 14 residues. V lost 7 bases, J lost 4 bases, and 16 bases lay in between. For the CDR3, the DNA is TGTGCCAGCACCGAGGCCAGGAGGAGCACTGAAGCTTTCTTT. Protein: CASTEARRSTEAFF.

J is TRBJ1-4 and V is TRBV29-1; TRBD1 matches 7 bases. This CDR3 has 12 amino acids. With V trimmed by 7 bases and J by 8 bases, 7 bases remained unmatched. The germline gives CDR1 SQVTM, CDR2 ANQGSEA. The CDR3, as DNA: TGCAGCGCCGGACAGGTACAGGAAAAACTGTTTTTT. Its translation is CSAGQVQEKLFF.

The chain is built from TRBV6-6 and TRBJ2-3, with D uncertain. Germline V gene sequence: CDR1 MNHNY, CDR2 SVGAGI (reference sequence). This CDR3 region has 13 residues. V was trimmed by 6 bases and J by 2 bases, leaving 9 bases between them. The CDR3 loop reads CASSHPHTDTQYF. For the CDR3, the DNA is TGTGCCAGCAGCCATCCCCACACAGATACGCAGTATTTT.

This clone was observed many times. This chain joins TRBV7-8 and TRBJ1-2; 7 bases agree with TRBD1. The junction had 8 bases not matched to a gene; V was cut back by 0 bases and J by 7 bases. CDR1 is SGHVS, CDR2 FQNEAQ, per germline. The CDR3 totals 15 residues. For the CDR3, the DNA is TGTGCCAGCAGCTTAGCGCCCCGACAGGGTGGTGGCTACACCTTC. It codes for CASSLAPRQGGGYTF.

The chain combines TRBV3-1 (or the pseudogene TRBV3-2) with TRBJ1-1, with a weak D call TRBD1 (6 bases). Germline V gene lookup returns CDR1 LGHDT and CDR2 YNNKEL (reference sequence). The ends were cut back, 1 base at V and 11 bases at J, with 11 bases in the middle. The CDR3 consists of 12 residues. The CDR3 sequence: CASSQGPTGAFF. The CDR3 bases are TGTGCCAGCAGCCAAGGTCCCACAGGGGCTTTCTTT.

The chain couples TRBV5-1 to TRBJ2-7; possibly TRBD2 for D (7 bases). The CDR3 totals 13 residues. V gave up 4 bases and J gave up 3 bases, with 11 bases separating them. The germline gives CDR1 SGHRS, CDR2 YFSETQ. In nucleotides, the CDR3 is TGCGCCAGCAGCCTTAGGGGGGGCTACGAGCAGTACTTC. Its translation: CASSLRGGYEQYF.

This rearrangement joins TRBV12-3 or TRBV12-4 to TRBJ2-5; D is uncertain. V gave up 5 bases and J gave up 5 bases, with 6 bases separating them. The CDR3 has 11 amino acids. The CDR3 sequence is CASSARETQYF. The DNA for the CDR3 is TGTGCCAGCAGTGCGCGGGAGACCCAGTACTTC.

The V gene is TRBV4-2, the J gene TRBJ2-6, with a tentative D call TRBD1 (6 bases). The CDR3 consists of 17 residues. CDR1 and CDR2 from the germline V gene are LGHNA and YNFKEQ. Trimming took 5 bases from V and 4 from J, leaving 18 bases between them. CDR3 loop: CASSEGHLTTGANVLTF. As DNA, the CDR3 is TGTGCCAGCAGCGAGGGACACCTGACTACGGGGGCCAACGTCCTGACTTTC.

This chain joins TRBV2 and TRBJ1-1; a weak D match, TRBD1 (6 bases). The CDR3 runs 14 residues. With 6 bases removed from V and 3 bases from J, the gap between germline ends came to 14 bases. The V gene's germline CDR1 is SNHLY and CDR2 FYNNEI. CDR3 nucleotides: TGTGCCAGCAGCCCCGGGGGGGCCCACACTGAAGCTTTCTTT. Residues: CASSPGGAHTEAFF.

The V gene is TRBV10-3, the J gene TRBJ1-1; no definite D call. Trimming removed 0 bases at V and 3 bases at J, with 8 bases between. The CDR3 sequence is 14 residues long. Germline-derived CDR1 and CDR2 are ENHRY and SYGVKD. CDR3 DNA sequence: TGTGCCATCAGTGAGTCGGAGGCGTACACTGAAGCTTTCTTT. The encoded protein is CAISESEAYTEAFF.

CDR3 region: CASSQDRLRDRGYQETQYF. Written as DNA, the CDR3 is TGCGCCAGCAGCCAAGATAGGCTCCGGGACAGGGGGTACCAAGAGACCCAGTACTTC. The chain links TRBV4-1 to TRBJ2-5; 11 bases match TRBD1. J lost 0 bases, V lost 0 bases, and 9 bases had no gene match. CDR3 length: 19 amino acids. Germline lookup yields CDR1 MGHRA and CDR2 YSYEKL.

This clone came up a few times. In DNA, the CDR3 is TGTGCCAGCGGAAGACCGGGACAGGGCTACGAGCAGTACTTC. As protein: CASGRPGQGYEQYF. V and J are TRBV6-5 and TRBJ2-7, with 9 bases fitting TRBD1. The CDR3 has 14 residues. V lost 8 bases, J lost 3 bases, and 8 bases stayed unmatched. Germline-derived CDR1 and CDR2 are MNHEY and SVGAGI.

The chain is built from TRBV18 and TRBJ1-4; D is undetermined. Trimming left V 0 bases short and J 10 bases short, with 12 bases between. CDR1 and CDR2 from the germline V gene are KGHSH and LQKENI. The CDR3 consists of 14 residues. CDR3 sequence (DNA): TGTGCCAGCTCACCACCGAATGGGGAGGGAAAACTGTTTTTT. It encodes CASSPPNGEGKLFF. The whole variable domain, filled in from reference TRBV18 and TRBJ1-4, reads NAGVMQNPRHLVRRRGQEARLRCSPMKGHSHVYWYRQLPEEGLKFMVYLQKENIIDESGMPKERFSAEFPKEGPSILRIQQVVRGDSAAYFCASSPPNGEGKLFFGSGTQLSVL.

The chain joins TRBV5-1 to TRBJ2-2, with D possibly being TRBD2 (6 bases). The CDR3 is made up of 15 amino acids. Germline V gives CDR1 SGHRS, CDR2 YFSETQ. The ends were cut back, 1 base at V and 4 bases at J, with 11 bases in the middle. This chain's CDR3 is CASSLFQGGTGELFF. The CDR3, as DNA: TGCGCCAGCAGCTTGTTCCAGGGAGGCACCGGGGAGCTGTTTTTT.